This TCR beta chain comes out of a study of beta chain features in type 1 diabetes. Overall study context: On cell yields, gender and age, patients and healthy donors were similar. Whole-study findings and limits: Lower insertion and higher deletion counts appeared at VDJ junctions in type 1 diabetes patients. Within the patient group, naive, central memory and Treg TCRB repertoires appeared more similar to each other than within healthy donors. Researchers report that Type 1 diabetes patients had moderately but significantly shorter TCRB CDR3s across all four CD4+ subsets.

Sequenced material consisted of expressed TCRB transcripts (all of the isolated RNA was reverse transcribed). Produced via immunoSEQ multiplex PCR; TCRdb's table is partial and in-frame only. Here the sample spans about 160,000 clones, approximately 62% being singletons. Every sorted population was more than 95% pure. Concerning this clone: The antigen remains unidentified.

The germline gives CDR1 SEHNR, CDR2 FQNEAQ (reference sequence). V dropped 2 bases and J dropped 0 bases, with 2 bases sitting between them. The CDR3 extends over 12 amino acids. The clonotype comes from a young man with type 1 diabetes. The chain combines TRBV7-9 with TRBJ2-7; no clear D. Sequences were obtained from naive CD4+ T cells from blood. CDR3 residues: CASSLPSYEQYF. CDR3 DNA: TGTGCCAGCAGCTTACCCTCCTACGAGCAGTACTTC. The full variable domain, in which reference TRBV7-9 and TRBJ2-7 provide the parts outside the CDR3, is DTGVSQNPRHKITKRGQNVTFRCDPISEHNRLYWYRQTLGQGPEFLTYFQNEAQLEKSRLLSDRFSAERPKGSFSTLEIQRTEQGDSAMYLCASSLPSYEQYFGPGTRLTVT.